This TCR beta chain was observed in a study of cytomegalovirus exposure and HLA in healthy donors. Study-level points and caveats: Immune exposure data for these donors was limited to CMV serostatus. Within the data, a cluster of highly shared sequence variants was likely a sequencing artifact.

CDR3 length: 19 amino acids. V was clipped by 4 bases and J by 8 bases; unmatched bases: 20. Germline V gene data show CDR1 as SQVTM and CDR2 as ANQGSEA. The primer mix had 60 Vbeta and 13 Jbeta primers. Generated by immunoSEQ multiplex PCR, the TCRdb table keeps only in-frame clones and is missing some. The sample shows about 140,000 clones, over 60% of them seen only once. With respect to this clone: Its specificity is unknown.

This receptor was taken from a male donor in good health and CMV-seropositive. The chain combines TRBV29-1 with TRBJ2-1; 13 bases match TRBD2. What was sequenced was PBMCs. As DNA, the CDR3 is TGCAGCGTTGGGTCGGGACTAGCGGGATCAATCCCCTTCTTCCATGAGCAGTTCTTC. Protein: CSVGSGLAGSIPFFHEQFF.